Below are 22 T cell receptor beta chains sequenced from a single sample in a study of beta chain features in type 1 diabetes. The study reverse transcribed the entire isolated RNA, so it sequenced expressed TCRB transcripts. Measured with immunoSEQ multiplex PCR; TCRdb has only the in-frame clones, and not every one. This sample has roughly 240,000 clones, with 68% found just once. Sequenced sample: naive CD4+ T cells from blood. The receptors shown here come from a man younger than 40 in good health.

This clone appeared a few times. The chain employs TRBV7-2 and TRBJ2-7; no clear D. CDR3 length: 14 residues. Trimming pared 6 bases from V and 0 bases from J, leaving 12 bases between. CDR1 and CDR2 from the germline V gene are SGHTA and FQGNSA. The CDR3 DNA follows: TGTGCCAGCAGGATTCGCGGCAGCTCCTACGAGCAGTACTTC. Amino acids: CASRIRGSSYEQYF.

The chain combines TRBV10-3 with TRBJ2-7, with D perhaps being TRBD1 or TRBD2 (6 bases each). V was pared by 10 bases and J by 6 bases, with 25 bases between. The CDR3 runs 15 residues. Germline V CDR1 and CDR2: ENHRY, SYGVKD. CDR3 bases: TGTGCCACCAATCGACACGGGGGCGCTGGGACCGAGCAGTACTTC. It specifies CATNRHGGAGTEQYF.

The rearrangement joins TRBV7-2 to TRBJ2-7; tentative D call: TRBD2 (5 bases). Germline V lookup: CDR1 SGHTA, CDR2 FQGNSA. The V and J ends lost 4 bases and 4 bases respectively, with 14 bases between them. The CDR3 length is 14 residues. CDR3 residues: CASSSPGSKYEQYF. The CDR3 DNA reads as TGTGCCAGCAGCTCCCCGGGATCAAAGTACGAGCAGTACTTC.

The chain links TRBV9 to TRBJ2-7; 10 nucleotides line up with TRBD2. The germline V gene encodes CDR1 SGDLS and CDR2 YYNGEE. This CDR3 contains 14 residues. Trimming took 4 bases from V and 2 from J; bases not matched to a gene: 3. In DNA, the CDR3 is TGTGCCAGCAGCAGACTAGCGGGTCCCTACGAGCAGTACTTC. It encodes CASSRLAGPYEQYF.

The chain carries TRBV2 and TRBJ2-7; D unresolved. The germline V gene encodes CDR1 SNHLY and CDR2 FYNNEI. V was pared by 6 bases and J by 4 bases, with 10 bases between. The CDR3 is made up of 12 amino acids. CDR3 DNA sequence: TGTGCCAGCAGCGAGAAGGGATACGAGCAGTACTTC. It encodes CASSEKGYEQYF.

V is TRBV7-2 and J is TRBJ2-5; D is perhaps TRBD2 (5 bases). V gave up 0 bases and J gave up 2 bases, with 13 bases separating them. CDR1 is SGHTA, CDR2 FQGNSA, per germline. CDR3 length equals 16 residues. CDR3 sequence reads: CASSLATGGGQETQYF. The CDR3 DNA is TGTGCCAGCAGCTTAGCCACCGGTGGAGGTCAAGAGACCCAGTACTTC.

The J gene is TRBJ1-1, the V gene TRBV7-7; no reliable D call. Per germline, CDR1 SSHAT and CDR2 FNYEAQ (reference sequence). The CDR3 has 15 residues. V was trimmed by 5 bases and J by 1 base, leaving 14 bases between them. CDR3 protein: CASSPIRDTNTEAFF. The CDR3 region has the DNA TGTGCCAGCAGCCCAATCCGTGACACGAACACTGAAGCTTTCTTT.

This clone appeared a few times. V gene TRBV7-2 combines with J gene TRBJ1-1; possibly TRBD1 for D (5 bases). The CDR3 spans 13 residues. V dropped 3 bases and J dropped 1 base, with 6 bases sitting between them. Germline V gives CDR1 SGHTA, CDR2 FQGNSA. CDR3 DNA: TGTGCCAGCAGCTTTGGGGGGAACACTGAAGCTTTCTTT. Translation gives CASSFGGNTEAFF.

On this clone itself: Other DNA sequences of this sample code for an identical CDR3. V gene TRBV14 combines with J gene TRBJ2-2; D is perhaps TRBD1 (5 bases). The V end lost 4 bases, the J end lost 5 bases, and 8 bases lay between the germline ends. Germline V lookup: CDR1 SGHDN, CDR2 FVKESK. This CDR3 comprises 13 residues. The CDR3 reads CASSPRTTGELFF. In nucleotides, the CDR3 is TGTGCCAGCAGCCCGCGGACAACCGGGGAGCTGTTTTTT.

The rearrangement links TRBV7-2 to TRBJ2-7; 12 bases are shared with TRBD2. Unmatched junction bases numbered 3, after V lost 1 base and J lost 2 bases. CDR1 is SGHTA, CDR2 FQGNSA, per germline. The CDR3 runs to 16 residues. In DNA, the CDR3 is TGTGCCAGCAGCTTAGTAGCTAGCGGGAGGGCCTACGAGCAGTACTTC. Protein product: CASSLVASGRAYEQYF.

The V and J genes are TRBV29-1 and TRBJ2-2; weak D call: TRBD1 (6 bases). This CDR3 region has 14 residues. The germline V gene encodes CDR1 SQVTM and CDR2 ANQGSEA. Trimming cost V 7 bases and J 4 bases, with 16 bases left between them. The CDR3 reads CSAHTGSSTGELFF. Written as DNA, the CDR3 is TGCAGCGCCCATACAGGGTCGAGCACCGGGGAGCTGTTTTTT.

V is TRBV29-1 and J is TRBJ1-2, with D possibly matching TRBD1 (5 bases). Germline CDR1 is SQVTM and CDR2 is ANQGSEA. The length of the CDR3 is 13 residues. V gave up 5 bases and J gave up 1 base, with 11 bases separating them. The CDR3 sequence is CSVPGRYNYGYTF. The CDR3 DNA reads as TGCAGCGTTCCGGGACGGTATAACTATGGCTACACCTTC.

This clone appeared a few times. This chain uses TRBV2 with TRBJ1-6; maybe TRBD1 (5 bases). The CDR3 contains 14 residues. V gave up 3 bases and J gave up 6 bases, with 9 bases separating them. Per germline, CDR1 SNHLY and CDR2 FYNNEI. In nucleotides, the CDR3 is TGTGCCAGCAGTGAGGGGCAGCTTAATTCACCCCTCCACTTT. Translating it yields CASSEGQLNSPLHF.

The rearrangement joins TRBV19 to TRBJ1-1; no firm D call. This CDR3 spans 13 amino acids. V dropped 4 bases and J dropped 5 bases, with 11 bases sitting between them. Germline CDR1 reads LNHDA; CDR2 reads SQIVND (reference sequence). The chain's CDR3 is CASSTSTRTEAFF. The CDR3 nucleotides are TGTGCCAGTAGTACGTCGACACGGACTGAAGCTTTCTTT.

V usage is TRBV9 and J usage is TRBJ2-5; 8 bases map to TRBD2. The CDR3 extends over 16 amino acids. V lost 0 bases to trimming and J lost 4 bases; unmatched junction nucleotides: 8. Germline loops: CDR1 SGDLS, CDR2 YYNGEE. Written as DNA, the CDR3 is TGTGCCAGCAGCGTAGCTGTCTCCGGGAGGGCAGAGACCCAGTACTTC. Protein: CASSVAVSGRAETQYF.

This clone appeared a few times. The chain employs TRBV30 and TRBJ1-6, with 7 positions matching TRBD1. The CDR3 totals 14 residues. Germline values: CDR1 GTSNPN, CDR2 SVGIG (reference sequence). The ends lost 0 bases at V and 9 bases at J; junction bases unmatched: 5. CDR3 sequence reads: CAWSVWTGSSPLHF. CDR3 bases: TGTGCCTGGAGTGTATGGACAGGTAGTTCACCCCTCCACTTT.

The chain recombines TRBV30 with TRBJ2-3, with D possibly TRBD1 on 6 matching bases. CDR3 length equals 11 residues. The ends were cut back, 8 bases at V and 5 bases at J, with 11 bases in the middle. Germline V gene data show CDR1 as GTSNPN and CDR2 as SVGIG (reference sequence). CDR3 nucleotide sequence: TGTGCCGGGGGCCGGGAAGATACGCAGTATTTT. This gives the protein CAGGREDTQYF.

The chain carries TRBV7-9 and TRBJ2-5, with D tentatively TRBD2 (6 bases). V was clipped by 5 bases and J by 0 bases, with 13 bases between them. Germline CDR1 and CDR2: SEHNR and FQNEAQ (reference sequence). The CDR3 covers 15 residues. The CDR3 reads CASSPGGPHQETQYF. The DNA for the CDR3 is TGTGCCAGCAGCCCCGGGGGTCCACACCAAGAGACCCAGTACTTC.

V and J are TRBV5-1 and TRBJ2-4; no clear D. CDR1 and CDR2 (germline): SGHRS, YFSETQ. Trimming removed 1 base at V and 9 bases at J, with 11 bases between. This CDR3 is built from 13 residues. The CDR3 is CASSLSELAIQYF. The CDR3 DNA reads TGCGCCAGCAGCTTGAGTGAGCTCGCCATTCAGTACTTC.

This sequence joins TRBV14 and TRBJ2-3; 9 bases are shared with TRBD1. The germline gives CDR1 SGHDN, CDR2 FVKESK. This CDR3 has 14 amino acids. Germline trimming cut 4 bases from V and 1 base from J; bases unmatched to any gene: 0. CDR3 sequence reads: CASSRTGGTDTQYF. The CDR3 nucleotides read TGTGCCAGCAGCCGGACAGGGGGCACAGATACGCAGTATTTT.

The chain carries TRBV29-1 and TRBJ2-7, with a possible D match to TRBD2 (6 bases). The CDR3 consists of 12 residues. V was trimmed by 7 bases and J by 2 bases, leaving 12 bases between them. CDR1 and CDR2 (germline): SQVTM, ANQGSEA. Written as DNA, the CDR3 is TGCAGCGCCAGTGGAGGGGCCTACGAGCAGTACTTC. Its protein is CSASGGAYEQYF.

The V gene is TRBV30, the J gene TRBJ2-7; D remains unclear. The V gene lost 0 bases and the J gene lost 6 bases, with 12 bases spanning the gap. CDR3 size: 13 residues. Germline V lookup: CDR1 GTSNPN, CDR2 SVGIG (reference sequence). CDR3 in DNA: TGTGCCTGGAGTGTGCGGCAGATCTCCGAGCAGTACTTC. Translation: CAWSVRQISEQYF. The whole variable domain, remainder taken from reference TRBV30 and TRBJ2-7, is SQTIHQWPATLVQPVGSPLSLECTVEGTSNPNLYWYRQAAGRGLQLLFYSVGIGQISSEVPQNLSASRPQDRQFILSSKKLLLSDSGFYLCAWSVRQISEQYFGPGTRLTVT.